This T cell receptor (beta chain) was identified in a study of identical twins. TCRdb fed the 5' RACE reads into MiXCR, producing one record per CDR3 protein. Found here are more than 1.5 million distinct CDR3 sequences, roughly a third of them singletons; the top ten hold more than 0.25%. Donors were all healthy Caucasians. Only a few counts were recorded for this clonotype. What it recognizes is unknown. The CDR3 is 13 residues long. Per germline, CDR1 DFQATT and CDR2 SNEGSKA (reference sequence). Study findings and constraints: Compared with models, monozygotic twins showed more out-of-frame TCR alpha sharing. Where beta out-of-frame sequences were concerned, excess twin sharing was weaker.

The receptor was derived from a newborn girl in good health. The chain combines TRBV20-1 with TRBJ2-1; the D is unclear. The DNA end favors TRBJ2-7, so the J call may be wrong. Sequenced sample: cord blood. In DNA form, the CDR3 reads TGCAGTGCGTCGCGGAGCTCCTACAATGAGCAGTACTTC. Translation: CSASRSSYNEQYF.